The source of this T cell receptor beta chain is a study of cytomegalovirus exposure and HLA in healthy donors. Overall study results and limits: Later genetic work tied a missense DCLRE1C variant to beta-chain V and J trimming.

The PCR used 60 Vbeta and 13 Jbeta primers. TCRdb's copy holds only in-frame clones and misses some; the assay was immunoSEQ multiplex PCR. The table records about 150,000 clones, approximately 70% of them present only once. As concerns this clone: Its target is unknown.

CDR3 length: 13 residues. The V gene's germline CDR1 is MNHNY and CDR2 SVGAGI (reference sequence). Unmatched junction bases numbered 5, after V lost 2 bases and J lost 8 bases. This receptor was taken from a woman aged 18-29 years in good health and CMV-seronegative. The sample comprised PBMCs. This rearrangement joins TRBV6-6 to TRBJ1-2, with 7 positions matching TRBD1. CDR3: CASSYPQGSGYTF. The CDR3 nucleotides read TGTGCCAGCAGTTACCCACAGGGGTCGGGCTACACCTTC.